Presented here are 32 T cell receptor beta chains from one specimen sequenced in a study of PD-1 blockade in mismatch repair-deficient tumors. Assay used: immunoSEQ multiplex PCR; TCRdb lists only in-frame clones, some missing. The sample records around 100,000 clones, 60% to 85% being singletons. The specimen comprised peripheral blood, sampled about 60 weeks after starting pembrolizumab. The origin of the receptors is an adult with mismatch repair-deficient cancer.

The table lists this clone with a count of one. The rearrangement links TRBV27 to TRBJ2-3; 7 nucleotides match TRBD1. With V trimmed by 6 bases and J by 4 bases, 10 bases remained unmatched. Germline loops: CDR1 MNHEY, CDR2 SMNVEV (reference sequence). The CDR3 extends over 15 amino acids. CDR3: CASRAYGDSADTQYF. The CDR3 DNA reads TGTGCCAGCAGAGCATATGGGGACAGCGCAGATACGCAGTATTTT.

The CDR3 is CASRIKTAYEQYF. The CDR3 region has the DNA TGTGCCAGCCGAATTAAGACAGCCTACGAGCAGTACTTC. The chain combines TRBV6-1 with TRBJ2-7; D may be TRBD1 (5 bases). Germline lookup yields CDR1 MNHNS and CDR2 SASEGT. This CDR3 is built from 13 residues. Trimming pared 8 bases from V and 2 bases from J, leaving 13 bases between.

This clone was seen just once. V is TRBV19 and J is TRBJ2-3; no definite D call. The CDR3 has 17 residues. The germline V gene encodes CDR1 LNHDA and CDR2 SQIVND (reference sequence). V was shortened by 1 base and J by 0 bases, with 14 bases between the two germline ends. CDR3 residues: CASSIGRVSGSTDTQYF. The CDR3 DNA sequence: TGTGCCAGTAGTATAGGAAGGGTCTCCGGGAGCACAGATACGCAGTATTTT.

This chain joins TRBV9 and TRBJ2-3, with D perhaps matching TRBD2 (5 bases). The CDR3 has 12 residues. The germline CDR1 and CDR2 sequences are SGDLS and YYNGEE. Trimming stripped 2 bases from V and 9 bases from J, with 10 bases between. CDR3 sequence reads: CASSVAGITQYF. In DNA form, the CDR3 reads TGTGCCAGCAGCGTGGCCGGGATCACGCAGTATTTT.

V usage is TRBV9 and J usage is TRBJ1-5, with D unclear. V dropped 0 bases and J dropped 5 bases, with 9 bases sitting between them. Germline CDR1 reads SGDLS; CDR2 reads YYNGEE. The CDR3 has 14 residues. The DNA of the CDR3 is TGTGCCAGCAGCGTAGCTGATTGGGATCAGCCCCAGCATTTT. Encoded protein: CASSVADWDQPQHF. The variable domain in full, with the rest retrieved from reference TRBV9 and TRBJ1-5, is DSGVTQTPKHLITATGQRVTLRCSPRSGDLSVYWYQQSLDQGLQFLIQYYNGEERAKGNILERFSAQQFPDLHSELNLSSLELGDSALYFCASSVADWDQPQHFGDGTRLSIL.

The rearrangement joins TRBV29-1 to TRBJ1-1; TRBD1 aligns across 7 bases. The CDR3 has 13 residues. The germline gives CDR1 SQVTM, CDR2 ANQGSEA. V shed 3 bases and J 5 bases; nucleotides not matched to a gene: 6. The CDR3 nucleotides read TGCAGCGTTGACTTACAGGGGAAGACTGAAGCTTTCTTT. Residues: CSVDLQGKTEAFF. Looking up the rest from reference TRBV29-1 and TRBJ1-1 gives the full variable domain: SAVISQKPSRDICQRGTSLTIQCQVDSQVTMMFWYRQQPGQSLTLIATANQGSEATYESGFVIDKFPISRPNLTFSTLTVSNMSPEDSSIYLCSVDLQGKTEAFFGQGTRLTVV.

This chain uses TRBV5-4 with TRBJ2-1, with 7 bases matching TRBD2. The CDR3 spans 18 residues. The germline V gene encodes CDR1 SGHNT and CDR2 YYREEE (reference sequence). Losses at the gene ends were 0 bases for V and 5 bases for J; bases not matched to a gene: 14. The CDR3 sequence is CASSLGGRALYGNNEQFF. The CDR3 bases are TGTGCCAGCAGCTTGGGGGGGAGGGCCTTATATGGGAACAATGAGCAGTTCTTC.

The V and J genes are TRBV9 and TRBJ2-1; tentative D call: TRBD2 (5 bases). CDR1 is SGDLS, CDR2 YYNGEE, per germline. This CDR3 is built from 14 residues. V lost 4 bases and J lost 0, with 8 bases in between. In nucleotides, the CDR3 is TGTGCCAGCAGCTTAAGCGGCTCCTACAATGAGCAGTTCTTC. Its protein product is CASSLSGSYNEQFF.

This chain links TRBV19 with TRBJ1-4; D is possibly TRBD1 (5 bases). This CDR3 region has 14 residues. In germline, CDR1 is LNHDA, CDR2 SQIVND (reference sequence). The V and J ends lost 7 bases and 4 bases respectively, with 13 bases between them. The CDR3 is CASKPGRVNEKLFF. For the CDR3, the DNA is TGTGCCAGTAAACCGGGACGGGTTAATGAAAAACTGTTTTTT.

The chain links TRBV6-6 to TRBJ1-1; D remains ambiguous. V was pared by 5 bases and J by 2 bases, with 15 bases between. The CDR3 is 15 residues long. Per germline, CDR1 MNHNY and CDR2 SVGAGI (reference sequence). The CDR3 sequence is CASSPGSSFNTEAFF. As DNA, the CDR3 is TGTGCCAGCAGTCCGGGAAGTTCTTTTAACACTGAAGCTTTCTTT.

This clone was counted once. The chain recombines TRBV19 with TRBJ2-3; tentative D call: TRBD1 (6 bases). Germline-derived CDR1 and CDR2 are LNHDA and SQIVND (reference sequence). Deletions cut 6 bases from V and 6 bases from J, with 13 bases between. This CDR3 region has 13 residues. CDR3 in amino acids: CASSPPGVDTQYF. The CDR3 DNA sequence: TGTGCCAGTAGCCCCCCAGGGGTGGATACGCAGTATTTT.

The rearrangement uses TRBV5-1 and TRBJ2-7, with TRBD1 matching over 8 bases. J gave up 4 bases and V 4 bases, and 10 bases lay outside the gene matches. The CDR3 extends over 15 amino acids. Looked up from germline, CDR1 is SGHRS and CDR2 is YFSETQ. CDR3 nucleotide sequence: TGCGCCAGCAGCCCCGACAGGGGTGGGGAGTACGAGCAGTACTTC. Translated: CASSPDRGGEYEQYF.

This chain uses TRBV4-2 with TRBJ1-4; possibly TRBD1 for D (6 bases). The CDR3 is made up of 17 amino acids. Trimming removed 4 bases at V and 0 bases at J, with 15 bases between. CDR1 LGHNA and CDR2 YNFKEQ come from the germline V gene. The CDR3 loop reads CASSLGQRQTTNEKLFF. The DNA for the CDR3 is TGTGCCAGCAGCCTCGGACAGAGACAGACAACTAATGAAAAACTGTTTTTT.

The V call is TRBV6-5, the J call TRBJ2-2, with no clear D. Germline-derived CDR1 and CDR2 are MNHEY and SVGAGI. The CDR3 is 12 residues long. V lost 0 bases and J 6 bases, leaving 2 bases between the germline ends. CDR3 sequence reads: CASSYSPGELFF. CDR3 DNA sequence: TGTGCCAGCAGTTACTCTCCCGGGGAGCTGTTTTTT.

The CDR3 is CASSPPSGGRGYNEQFF. The CDR3 nucleotides are TGTGCCAGCAGTCCTCCCTCGGGGGGGAGGGGTTACAATGAGCAGTTCTTC. The V and J genes are TRBV9 and TRBJ2-1, with 8 nucleotides matching TRBD2. J was trimmed by 4 bases and V by 5 bases; bases with no gene match: 14. The germline V gene has CDR1 SGDLS and CDR2 YYNGEE. CDR3 length: 17 residues.

The chain couples TRBV5-4 to TRBJ1-1; 10 bases line up with TRBD1. V shed 3 bases, J shed 0 bases, and the junction held 2 bases outside the gene matches. CDR3 size: 15 residues. Germline assignment: CDR1 SGHNT and CDR2 YYREEE (reference sequence). CDR3 sequence (DNA): TGTGCCAGCAGCTCGGGACAGGGGATGAACACTGAAGCTTTCTTT. Translated: CASSSGQGMNTEAFF.

This clone was observed a single time. The chain links TRBV19 to TRBJ2-1; 9 bases agree with TRBD2. V lost 4 bases and J lost 5; bases outside the gene matches: 9. Per germline, CDR1 LNHDA and CDR2 SQIVND (reference sequence). There are 16 residues in the CDR3. The CDR3 coding sequence is TGTGCCAGTAGTACGCTATTAGCGGGAGTTAACAATGAGCAGTTCTTC. Translating it yields CASSTLLAGVNNEQFF.

As regards this clone: Distinct nucleotide sequences in the sample also encode this CDR3. This sequence joins TRBV27 and TRBJ1-1; no clear D gene. Trimming left V 2 bases short and J 3 bases short, with 7 bases between. CDR1 MNHEY and CDR2 SMNVEV come from the germline V gene (reference sequence). This CDR3 region has 13 residues. For the CDR3, the DNA is TGTGCCAGCAGTTTAAAAGGCCACACTGAAGCTTTCTTT. Translating it yields CASSLKGHTEAFF.

This clone was counted a few times. This chain uses TRBV11-2 with TRBJ2-5; 7 bases agree with TRBD1. Per germline, CDR1 SGHAT and CDR2 FQNNGV. The trim removed 5 bases at V and 5 bases at J, leaving 11 bases unmatched. The CDR3 runs to 15 residues. The CDR3 loop is CASSRGQIEGETQYF. The CDR3 region has the DNA TGTGCCAGCAGCCGGGGACAGATCGAGGGGGAGACCCAGTACTTC. Variable domain in full (rest from reference TRBV11-2 and TRBJ2-5): EAGVAQSPRYKIIEKRQSVAFWCNPISGHATLYWYQQILGQGPKLLIQFQNNGVVDDSQLPKDRFSAERLKGVDSTLKIQPAKLEDSAVYLCASSRGQIEGETQYFGPGTRLLVL.

The chain is built from TRBV19 and TRBJ2-3, with D perhaps being TRBD1 or TRBD2 (5 bases each). Trimming took 3 bases from V and 0 from J, leaving 10 bases between them. CDR3 length: 15 amino acids. Germline CDR1 and CDR2: LNHDA and SQIVND (reference sequence). The CDR3 is CASSIEGWSTDTQYF. CDR3 in DNA: TGTGCCAGTAGTATTGAGGGGTGGAGCACAGATACGCAGTATTTT.

The chain couples TRBV29-1 to TRBJ2-7, with D possibly being TRBD1 (6 bases). The germline V and J ends were trimmed by 4 bases and 3 bases, with 13 bases remaining between them. CDR3 length equals 13 residues. The V gene's germline CDR1 is SQVTM and CDR2 ANQGSEA. The CDR3, as DNA: TGCAGCGTTGGTAGGCTGGACAGCTACGAGCAGTACTTC. It translates to CSVGRLDSYEQYF.

V usage is TRBV6-6 and J usage is TRBJ1-5; 7 nucleotides match TRBD1. Germline V gives CDR1 MNHNY, CDR2 SVGAGI (reference sequence). This CDR3 has 14 amino acids. The junction had 11 bases not matched to a gene; V was cut back by 6 bases and J by 9 bases. Here the CDR3 reads CASRLGQVGRPQHF. CDR3 bases: TGTGCCAGCAGACTCGGACAGGTCGGGAGGCCCCAGCATTTT.

This clone has only a few counts. V and J are TRBV27 and TRBJ1-5, with D possibly matching TRBD1 (5 bases). Germline V gene sequence: CDR1 MNHEY, CDR2 SMNVEV (reference sequence). Deletions cut 5 bases from V and 5 bases from J, with 19 bases between. This CDR3 contains 16 residues. In DNA form, the CDR3 reads TGTGCCAGCAGTCCCCAACAGGTCTGGGAGGATCAGCCCCAGCATTTT. Translating it yields CASSPQQVWEDQPQHF.

The V and J genes are TRBV7-9 and TRBJ2-7; no definite D call. V was cut by 5 bases and J by 0 bases, with 11 bases left in between. The CDR3 loop spans 14 amino acids. Germline V CDR1 and CDR2: SEHNR, FQNEAQ (reference sequence). The CDR3 loop reads CASSPGRSSYEQYF. CDR3 sequence (DNA): TGTGCCAGCAGCCCGGGCCGAAGCTCCTACGAGCAGTACTTC.

This chain connects TRBV7-6 to TRBJ2-1; 7 bases map to TRBD1. Germline V gene lookup returns CDR1 SGHVS and CDR2 FNYEAQ. The V and J ends lost 5 bases and 7 bases, in that order; junction bases with no gene match: 5. This CDR3 has 13 residues. Here the CDR3 reads CASSGRTGNEQFF. The CDR3 DNA sequence: TGTGCCAGCAGCGGACGGACAGGTAATGAGCAGTTCTTC.

The chain carries TRBV27 and TRBJ2-1; 13 positions agree with TRBD2. Germline values: CDR1 MNHEY, CDR2 SMNVEV (reference sequence). Unmatched junction bases numbered 3, after V lost 6 bases and J lost 4 bases. The CDR3 is 15 amino acids. Here the CDR3 DNA reads TGTGCCAGCAGCCTACTAGCGGGAGGGTACAATGAGCAGTTCTTC. This gives the protein CASSLLAGGYNEQFF.

The V call is TRBV6-5, the J call TRBJ1-1, with 8 bases aligning to TRBD1. V was clipped by 5 bases and J by 10 bases; unmatched bases: 12. CDR3 size: 14 residues. In germline, CDR1 is MNHEY, CDR2 SVGAGI. The DNA for the CDR3 is TGTGCCAGCAGTAGAATAACAGGGGGGGTGGGAGCTTTCTTT. Protein product: CASSRITGGVGAFF.

V gene TRBV6-5 combines with J gene TRBJ2-7, with D possibly TRBD2 on 6 matching bases. The V and J ends lost 0 bases and 0 bases respectively, with 9 bases between them. The CDR3 loop spans 15 amino acids. Per the germline V gene, CDR1 is MNHEY and CDR2 is SVGAGI. CDR3 region: CASSYSAGSSYEQYF. The CDR3 bases are TGTGCCAGCAGTTACTCGGCGGGGAGCTCCTACGAGCAGTACTTC.

This clone has a single count. The chain uses TRBV28 and TRBJ2-1, with D uncertain. Trimming removed 2 bases from V and 10 bases from J, with 9 bases in between. The CDR3 is 12 residues long. The germline V gene encodes CDR1 MDHEN and CDR2 SYDVKM. CDR3 amino acids: CASSLQTWEQFF. For the CDR3, the DNA is TGTGCCAGCAGTTTACAGACTTGGGAGCAGTTCTTC.

The chain has TRBV19 and TRBJ2-3, with D perhaps being TRBD1 or TRBD2 (6 bases each). Germline CDR1 LNHDA, CDR2 SQIVND (reference sequence). Trimming removed 10 bases at V and 0 bases at J, with 14 bases between. The CDR3 sequence is 14 residues long. The CDR3 spells CATSGGQSTDTQYF. In DNA, the CDR3 is TGTGCCACCAGTGGGGGGCAGAGCACAGATACGCAGTATTTT.

The rearrangement joins TRBV25-1 to TRBJ1-1, with 7 bases lining up with TRBD1. Losses at the gene ends were 2 bases for V and 4 bases for J; bases not matched to a gene: 10. The germline V gene encodes CDR1 MGHDK and CDR2 SYGVNS. CDR3 size: 16 residues. CDR3 DNA sequence: TGTGCCAGCAGTGAAGGAGTCTACAGGGGCCTCACTGAAGCTTTCTTT. It encodes CASSEGVYRGLTEAFF.

The chain has TRBV18 and TRBJ2-2; a weak D match, TRBD2 (6 bases). Germline-derived CDR1 and CDR2 are KGHSH and LQKENI. The CDR3 sequence is 16 residues long. Trimming stripped 0 bases from V and 8 bases from J, with 16 bases between. CDR3 sequence: CASSPPEGVRDGELFF. The CDR3, as DNA: TGTGCCAGCTCACCACCGGAGGGTGTTCGGGATGGGGAGCTGTTTTTT.